Below, 21 T cell receptor beta chains from the same sample are listed, as sequenced in a study of a mutant IDH1 vaccine in newly diagnosed glioma. Stated time point: week 11, during vaccination. Vaccinated patients received 300 ug of mutant IDH1 20-mer peptide per dose, with topical imiquimod. Clones were sequenced by immunoSEQ multiplex PCR, and TCRdb holds only the in-frame ones, with some missing. This sample has about 30,000 clones, with roughly 89% found just once. Their antigens are not known. The sequenced sample was PBMCs, obtained from a glioma patient whose treatment included an IDH1 peptide vaccine. The receptors shown here come from a man aged 18 to 29 with glioma.

CDR3 sequence reads: CASSPQLTSAQETQYF. As DNA, the CDR3 is TGTGCCAGCTCACCCCAACTCACTAGCGCCCAAGAGACCCAGTACTTC. The rearrangement links TRBV18 to TRBJ2-5, with 7 bases lining up with TRBD2. With V trimmed by 3 bases and J by 1 base, 8 bases remained unmatched. The CDR3 has 16 residues. In germline, CDR1 is KGHSH, CDR2 LQKENI.

The genes are TRBV19 and TRBJ2-7; D not resolved. Trimming removed 6 bases from V and 2 bases from J, with 14 bases in between. CDR1 is LNHDA, CDR2 SQIVND, per germline (reference sequence). The CDR3 has 14 amino acids. The CDR3 region has the DNA TGTGCCAGTAGCTCCGGTGGGAATACCTACGAGCAGTACTTC. Its protein product is CASSSGGNTYEQYF.

The chain links TRBV4-2 to TRBJ2-3; D is possibly TRBD1 (6 bases). Trimming cost V 1 base and J 0 bases, with 17 bases left between them. Germline values: CDR1 LGHNA, CDR2 YNFKEQ. The CDR3 consists of 18 residues. As DNA, the CDR3 is TGTGCCAGCAGCCAAGGGGGAACAGGGTTCGGCAGCACAGATACGCAGTATTTT. Amino acids: CASSQGGTGFGSTDTQYF.

V and J are TRBV19 and TRBJ2-1; D gene ambiguous. CDR3 length: 12 amino acids. Germline values: CDR1 LNHDA, CDR2 SQIVND (reference sequence). Trimming cost V 6 bases and J 2 bases, with 5 bases left between them. DNA for the CDR3: TGTGCCAGTAGGAGTACCTACAATGAGCAGTTCTTC. Translating it yields CASRSTYNEQFF.

The V call is TRBV2, the J call TRBJ1-5; perhaps TRBD1 as D (6 bases). Between the trimmed V and J ends, which lost 2 bases and 2 bases, there was a span of 13 bases. The CDR3 consists of 16 residues. The V gene's germline CDR1 is SNHLY and CDR2 FYNNEI. The CDR3 reads CASSERGGFGNQPQHF. The CDR3 nucleotides read TGTGCCAGCAGTGAAAGGGGGGGTTTTGGCAATCAGCCCCAGCATTTT.

The chain combines TRBV7-9 with TRBJ1-4; TRBD1 might be the D (5 bases). Germline CDR1 and CDR2: SEHNR and FQNEAQ (reference sequence). V lost 2 bases to trimming and J lost 5 bases, with 9 bases between them. The CDR3 contains 14 residues. The CDR3: CASSLYGGNEKLFF. CDR3 bases: TGTGCCAGCAGCTTATATGGGGGAAATGAAAAACTGTTTTTT.

The chain combines TRBV6-5 with TRBJ2-5; 9 nucleotides match TRBD1. Trimming cost V 5 bases and J 4 bases; bases outside gene matches: 5. The CDR3 is 14 residues long. In germline, CDR1 is MNHEY, CDR2 SVGAGI. CDR3 coding DNA: TGTGCCAGCAGTCCGGGACAGGGTGGAGAGACCCAGTACTTC. This translates into CASSPGQGGETQYF.

The V call is TRBV5-1, the J call TRBJ2-3, with D unresolved. From germline, CDR1 is SGHRS and CDR2 YFSETQ. The CDR3 contains 15 residues. V lost 3 bases, J lost 0 bases, and 11 bases lay in between. CDR3 bases: TGCGCCAGCAGCTCAGACGCCGCTAGCACAGATACGCAGTATTTT. This encodes CASSSDAASTDTQYF. The complete variable domain, with remaining parts taken from reference TRBV5-1 and TRBJ2-3, reads KAGVTQTPRYLIKTRGQQVTLSCSPISGHRSVSWYQQTPGQGLQFLFEYFSETQRNKGNFPGRFSGRQFSNSRSEMNVSTLELGDSALYLCASSSDAASTDTQYFGPGTRLTVL.

The chain combines TRBV5-1 with TRBJ1-5, with TRBD1 as a possible D gene (6 bases). The CDR3 is 16 residues long. Trimming removed 0 bases at V and 2 bases at J, with 12 bases between. Germline values: CDR1 SGHRS, CDR2 YFSETQ. This CDR3 reads CASSLEIRGGNQPQHF. CDR3 in DNA: TGCGCCAGCAGCTTGGAAATTAGGGGGGGCAATCAGCCCCAGCATTTT.

The V call is TRBV4-2, the J call TRBJ1-5; D call uncertain. With 0 bases removed from V and 2 bases from J, the gap between germline ends came to 17 bases. Germline CDR1 LGHNA, CDR2 YNFKEQ. The CDR3 is 18 amino acids. CDR3 sequence (DNA): TGTGCCAGCAGCCAAGATTTGGACGCACGGCGGGGCAATCAGCCCCAGCATTTT. Translation: CASSQDLDARRGNQPQHF.

V gene TRBV6-6 combines with J gene TRBJ2-7; 16 bases agree with TRBD2. Germline V gene data show CDR1 as MNHNY and CDR2 as SVGAGI (reference sequence). With 6 bases clipped from V and 6 bases from J, the junction kept 8 bases outside the gene matches. This CDR3 contains 16 residues. CDR3 loop: CASSQGLAGGIVEQYF. In DNA form, the CDR3 reads TGTGCCAGCAGCCAGGGACTAGCGGGAGGGATCGTCGAGCAGTACTTC.

The chain combines TRBV14 with TRBJ2-7, with 11 bases fitting TRBD2. The CDR3 is 15 residues long. Germline CDR1 and CDR2: SGHDN and FVKESK. Trimming took 5 bases from V and 5 from J; bases not matched to a gene: 8. The CDR3 protein is CASSFTSGRANEQYF. CDR3 coding DNA: TGTGCCAGCAGCTTTACTAGCGGGAGAGCTAACGAGCAGTACTTC.

This clone was seen once. V is TRBV14 and J is TRBJ2-7, with D uncertain. Trimming cost V 1 base and J 1 base, with 8 bases left between them. The CDR3 runs to 14 residues. Per the germline V gene, CDR1 is SGHDN and CDR2 is FVKESK. The CDR3 loop is CASSQALDSYEQYF. The CDR3 coding sequence is TGTGCCAGCAGCCAAGCCCTCGATTCCTACGAGCAGTACTTC.

The chain combines TRBV19 with TRBJ2-1; 10 bases match TRBD2. After removal of 4 bases from V and 4 bases from J, the junction contained 4 bases not matched to a gene. The CDR3 length is 15 residues. The germline V gene encodes CDR1 LNHDA and CDR2 SQIVND (reference sequence). CDR3 nucleotide sequence: TGTGCCAGTAGTAATCCGGGACTAGCGTACAATGAGCAGTTCTTC. Its protein is CASSNPGLAYNEQFF.

V and J are TRBV29-1 and TRBJ2-6; no firm D call. Per the germline V gene, CDR1 is SQVTM and CDR2 is ANQGSEA. V shed 6 bases and J shed 4 bases, with 10 bases lying between them. The CDR3 sequence is 13 residues long. CDR3 sequence: CSVARAGANVLTF. Written as DNA, the CDR3 is TGCAGCGTGGCCCGCGCCGGGGCCAACGTCCTGACTTTC.

The chain employs TRBV6-6 and TRBJ2-7; D call uncertain. The ends were cut back, 8 bases at V and 0 bases at J, with 5 bases in the middle. The CDR3 spans 11 residues. CDR1 is MNHNY and CDR2 is SVGAGI in the germline V gene (reference sequence). CDR3 loop: CASGPSYEQYF. CDR3 DNA: TGTGCCAGCGGGCCCTCCTACGAGCAGTACTTC.

The rearrangement joins TRBV7-9 to TRBJ1-3; maybe TRBD1 (5 bases). The V gene's germline CDR1 is SEHNR and CDR2 FQNEAQ (reference sequence). There are 16 residues in the CDR3. Trimming stripped 1 base from V and 8 bases from J, with 18 bases between. The CDR3 loop reads CASSLEGLTARDTIYF. The CDR3 region has the DNA TGTGCCAGCAGCTTAGAGGGACTGACCGCCCGGGACACCATATATTTT.

The genes are TRBV2 and TRBJ1-2; no definite D call. The CDR3 is 13 amino acids. The germline gives CDR1 SNHLY, CDR2 FYNNEI. V was cut by 7 bases and J by 3 bases, with 12 bases left in between. The CDR3: CASTWAGDYGYTF. Here the CDR3 DNA reads TGTGCCAGCACCTGGGCAGGCGACTATGGCTACACCTTC.

The CDR3 DNA reads TGTGCCAGCAGCCAGCGGGAGAAGTCCTACAATGAGCAGTTCTTC. Translation gives CASSQREKSYNEQFF. This chain links TRBV9 with TRBJ2-1; 8 nucleotides align to TRBD2. The J segment lost 1 base and the V segment lost 4 bases, leaving 4 bases of the junction unmatched. Germline CDR1 SGDLS, CDR2 YYNGEE. The CDR3 length is 15 residues.

The chain is built from TRBV29-1 and TRBJ2-7, with 9 bases that match TRBD1. The germline gives CDR1 SQVTM, CDR2 ANQGSEA. The CDR3 spans 11 residues. V lost 7 bases to trimming and J lost 5 bases; unmatched junction nucleotides: 3. The CDR3 DNA is TGCAGCGCCCGGACAGGGGACGAGCAGTACTTC. This encodes CSARTGDEQYF.

V is TRBV28 and J is TRBJ2-7; D unclear. The V end lost 8 bases, the J end lost 2 bases, and 10 bases lay between the germline ends. Germline V lookup: CDR1 MDHEN, CDR2 SYDVKM. The CDR3 is 12 amino acids. The CDR3 protein is CASSGLTYEQYF. The CDR3 DNA reads as TGTGCCAGCTCCGGGTTAACCTACGAGCAGTACTTC.